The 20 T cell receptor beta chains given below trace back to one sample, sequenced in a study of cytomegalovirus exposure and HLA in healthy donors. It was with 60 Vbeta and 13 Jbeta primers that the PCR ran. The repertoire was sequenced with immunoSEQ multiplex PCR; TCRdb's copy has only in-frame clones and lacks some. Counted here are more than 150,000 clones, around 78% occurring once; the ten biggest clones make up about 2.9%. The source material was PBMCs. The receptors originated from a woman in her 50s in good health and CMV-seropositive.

CDR3 sequence reads: CASRPLQGASYNEQFF. The DNA of the CDR3 is TGTGCCAGCAGACCACTACAGGGGGCGTCCTACAATGAGCAGTTCTTC. V and J are TRBV7-2 and TRBJ2-1, with 9 bases identical to TRBD1. The CDR3 runs 16 residues. CDR1 SGHTA and CDR2 FQGNSA come from the germline V gene. The ends lost 6 bases at V and 1 base at J; junction bases unmatched: 7.

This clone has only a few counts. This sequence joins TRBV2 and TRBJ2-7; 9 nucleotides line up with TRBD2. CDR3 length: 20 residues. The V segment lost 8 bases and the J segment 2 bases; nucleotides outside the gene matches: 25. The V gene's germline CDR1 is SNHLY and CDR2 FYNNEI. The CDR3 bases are TGTGCCAGCGACCCTGGCCCGGGGGGAGAGACTAGCGGCACAACCTACGAGCAGTACTTC. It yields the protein CASDPGPGGETSGTTYEQYF.

The CDR3 DNA is TGTGCCAGCACCTCTCTAGGGGGCAGGAGACCAATTACCTACAATGAGCAGTTCTTC. Translated: CASTSLGGRRPITYNEQFF. The chain combines TRBV7-2 with TRBJ2-1, with TRBD1 matching 7 bases. Germline V CDR1 and CDR2: SGHTA, FQGNSA. Trimming removed 7 bases from V and 2 bases from J; junction bases left unmatched: 20. This CDR3 comprises 19 residues.

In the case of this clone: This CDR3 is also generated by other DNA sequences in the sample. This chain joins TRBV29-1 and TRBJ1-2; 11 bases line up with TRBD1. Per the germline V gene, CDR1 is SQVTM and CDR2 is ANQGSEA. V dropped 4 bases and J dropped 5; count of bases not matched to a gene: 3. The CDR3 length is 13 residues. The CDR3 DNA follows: TGCAGCGTTGGGGACAGGGGGTATTATGGCTACACCTTC. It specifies CSVGDRGYYGYTF.

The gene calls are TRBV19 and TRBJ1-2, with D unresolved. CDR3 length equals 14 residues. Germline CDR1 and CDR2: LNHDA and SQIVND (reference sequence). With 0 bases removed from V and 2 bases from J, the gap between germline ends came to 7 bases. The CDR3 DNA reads TGTGCCAGTAGTATAGATGGGAGAAACTATGGCTACACCTTC. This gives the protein CASSIDGRNYGYTF.

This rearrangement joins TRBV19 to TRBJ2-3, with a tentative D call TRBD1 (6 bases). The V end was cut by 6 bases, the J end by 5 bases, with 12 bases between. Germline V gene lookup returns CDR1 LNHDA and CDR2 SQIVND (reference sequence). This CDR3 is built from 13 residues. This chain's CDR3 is CASSVQGRDTQYF. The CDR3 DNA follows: TGTGCCAGTAGCGTACAGGGAAGAGATACGCAGTATTTT.

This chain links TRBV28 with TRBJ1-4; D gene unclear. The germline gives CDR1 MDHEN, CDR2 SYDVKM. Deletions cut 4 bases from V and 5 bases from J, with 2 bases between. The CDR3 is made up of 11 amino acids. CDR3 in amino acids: CASSSNEKLFF. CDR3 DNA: TGTGCCAGCAGTTCAAATGAAAAACTGTTTTTT.

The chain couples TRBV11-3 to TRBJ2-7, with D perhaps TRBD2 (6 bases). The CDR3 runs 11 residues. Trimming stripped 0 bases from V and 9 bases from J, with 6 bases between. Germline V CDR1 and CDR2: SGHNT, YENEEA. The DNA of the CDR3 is TGTGCCAGCAGCTTAGAGGGAGGGCAGTACTTC. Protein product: CASSLEGGQYF.

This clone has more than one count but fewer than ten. This CDR3 reads CASSQDHRGGAGEKLFF. CDR3 DNA: TGCGCCAGCAGCCAAGATCACCGCGGGGGGGCGGGTGAAAAACTGTTTTTT. V is TRBV4-3 and J is TRBJ1-4, with a possible D match to TRBD1 (6 bases). Germline values: CDR1 LGHNA, CDR2 YSLEER. The CDR3 is 17 amino acids. The V gene lost 0 bases and the J gene lost 7 bases, with 18 bases spanning the gap.

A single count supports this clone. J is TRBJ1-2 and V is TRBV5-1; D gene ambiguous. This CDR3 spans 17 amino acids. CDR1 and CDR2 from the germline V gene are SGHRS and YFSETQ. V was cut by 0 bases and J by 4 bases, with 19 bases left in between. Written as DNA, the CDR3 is TGCGCCAGCAGCTTGGGGGCTTCGACGGACTCCTTCTATGGCTACACCTTC. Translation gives CASSLGASTDSFYGYTF.

For the CDR3, the DNA is TGTGCCAGCAGTTTATCGGGACAGGGCCTTTCAGTCTCCTACAATGAGCAGTTCTTC. This sequence encodes CASSLSGQGLSVSYNEQFF. This chain uses TRBV27 with TRBJ2-1; 9 bases line up with TRBD1. From germline, CDR1 is MNHEY and CDR2 SMNVEV (reference sequence). The CDR3 has 19 amino acids. The V gene end was trimmed by 0 bases and the J gene end by 0 bases; junction bases not matched to a gene: 9.

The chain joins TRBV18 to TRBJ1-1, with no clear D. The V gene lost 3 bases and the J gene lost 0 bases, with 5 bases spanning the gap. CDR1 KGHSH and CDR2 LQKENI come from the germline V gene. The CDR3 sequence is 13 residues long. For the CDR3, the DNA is TGTGCCAGCTCACCCGAGATGAACACTGAAGCTTTCTTT. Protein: CASSPEMNTEAFF. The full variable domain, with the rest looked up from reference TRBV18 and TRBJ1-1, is NAGVMQNPRHLVRRRGQEARLRCSPMKGHSHVYWYRQLPEEGLKFMVYLQKENIIDESGMPKERFSAEFPKEGPSILRIQQVVRGDSAAYFCASSPEMNTEAFFGQGTRLTVV.

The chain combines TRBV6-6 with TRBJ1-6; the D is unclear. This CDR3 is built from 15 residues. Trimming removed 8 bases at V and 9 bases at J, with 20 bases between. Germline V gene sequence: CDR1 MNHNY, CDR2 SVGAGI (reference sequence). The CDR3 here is CASLRTVGEGSPLHF. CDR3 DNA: TGTGCCAGCTTGAGGACCGTCGGGGAGGGTTCACCCCTCCACTTT.

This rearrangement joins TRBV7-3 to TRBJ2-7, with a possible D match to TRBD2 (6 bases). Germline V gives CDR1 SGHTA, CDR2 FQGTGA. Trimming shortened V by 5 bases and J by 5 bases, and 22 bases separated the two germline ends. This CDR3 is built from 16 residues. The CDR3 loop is CASSLFGGMTADEQYF. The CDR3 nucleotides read TGTGCCAGCAGCCTGTTCGGCGGGATGACGGCCGACGAGCAGTACTTC.

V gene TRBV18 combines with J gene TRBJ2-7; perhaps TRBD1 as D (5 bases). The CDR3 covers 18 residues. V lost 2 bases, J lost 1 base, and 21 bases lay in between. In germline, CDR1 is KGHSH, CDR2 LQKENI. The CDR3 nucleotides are TGTGCCAGCTCACCATGGCCGGAAATGGGGCCACTATCCTACGAGCAGTACTTC. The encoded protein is CASSPWPEMGPLSYEQYF.

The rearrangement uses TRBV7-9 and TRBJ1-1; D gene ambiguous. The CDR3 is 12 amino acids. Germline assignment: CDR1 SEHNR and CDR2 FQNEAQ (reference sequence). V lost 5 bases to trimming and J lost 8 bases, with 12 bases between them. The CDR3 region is CASSPETSEAFF. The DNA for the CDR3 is TGTGCCAGCAGCCCCGAGACTTCCGAAGCTTTCTTT.

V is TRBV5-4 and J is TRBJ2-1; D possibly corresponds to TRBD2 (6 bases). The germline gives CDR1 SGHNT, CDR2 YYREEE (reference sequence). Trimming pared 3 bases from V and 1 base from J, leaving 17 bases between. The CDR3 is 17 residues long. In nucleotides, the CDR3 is TGTGCCAGCAGCTGGGGCCCCTCGGGAGAGTCCTACAATGAGCAGTTCTTC. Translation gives CASSWGPSGESYNEQFF.

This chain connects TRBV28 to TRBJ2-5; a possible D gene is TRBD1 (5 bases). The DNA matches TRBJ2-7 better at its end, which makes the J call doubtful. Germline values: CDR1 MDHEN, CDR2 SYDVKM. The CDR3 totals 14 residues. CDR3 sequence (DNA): TGTGCCAGCAAGTCGGCAGGGTGGTCCTACGAGCAGTACTTC. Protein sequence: CASKSAGWSYEQYF.

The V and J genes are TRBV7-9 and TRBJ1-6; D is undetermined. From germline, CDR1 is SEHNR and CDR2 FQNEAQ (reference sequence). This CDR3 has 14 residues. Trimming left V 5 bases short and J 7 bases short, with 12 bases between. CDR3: CASSPIAGNSPLHF. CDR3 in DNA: TGTGCCAGCAGCCCGATTGCGGGGAATTCACCCCTCCACTTT. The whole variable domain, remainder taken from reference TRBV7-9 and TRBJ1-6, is DTGVSQNPRHKITKRGQNVTFRCDPISEHNRLYWYRQTLGQGPEFLTYFQNEAQLEKSRLLSDRFSAERPKGSFSTLEIQRTEQGDSAMYLCASSPIAGNSPLHFGNGTRLTVT.

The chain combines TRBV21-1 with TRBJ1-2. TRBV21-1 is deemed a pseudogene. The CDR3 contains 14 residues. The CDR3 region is CASSNGSRRSGYTF. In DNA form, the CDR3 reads TGTGCCAGCAGCAACGGGTCTCGGAGGAGTGGCTACACCTTC.